Listed here are 23 T cell receptor beta chains from one sample, sequenced in a study of T cell repertoires in cytomegalovirus infection. For these TCRs, the target antigens are not known. MiXCR was run by TCRdb on the reads, yielding one entry per CDR3 protein. Among around 500,000 distinct CDR3 sequences, under 55% were seen once, and the ten largest hold 40% to 50%. Sequenced material: cultured PBMCs, taken from culture after CMV antigen stimulation. Receptors were obtained from a human donor in good health (CMV status not recorded). Some clones in this sample may be carry-over from other donors' samples.

With regard to this clonotype: The junction departs from the called germline gene at one end, perhaps through a read error. The V gene is TRBV7-2, the J gene TRBJ1-6; a possible D gene is TRBD1 (5 bases). Germline CDR1 is SGHTA and CDR2 is FQGNSA. This CDR3 has 13 amino acids. The CDR3 sequence is CASSLAGVSPLHF. The CDR3 nucleotides are TGTGCCAGCAGCCTAGCGGGGGTTTCACCCCTCCACTTT. The whole variable domain, filled in from reference TRBV7-2 and TRBJ1-6, reads GAGVSQSPSNKVTEKGKDVELRCDPISGHTALYWYRQSLGQGLEFLIYFQGNSAPDKSGLPSDRFSAERTGGSVSTLTIQRTQQEDSAVYLCASSLAGVSPLHFGNGTRLTVT.

This clonotype appeared a few times. The V gene is TRBV7-6, the J gene TRBJ1-5; 10 nucleotides align to TRBD1. Germline values: CDR1 SGHVS, CDR2 FNYEAQ. Trimming cost V 1 base and J 4 bases; bases outside gene matches: 4. The CDR3 contains 16 residues. DNA of the CDR3: TGTGCCAGCAGCTTAGAGGACAGGGGGGCAAATCAGCCCCAGCATTTT. This sequence encodes CASSLEDRGANQPQHF.

The table lists this clonotype with a few counts. This chain uses TRBV7-2 with TRBJ2-1; 8 nucleotides match TRBD2. CDR1 is SGHTA, CDR2 FQGNSA, per germline. The CDR3 consists of 16 residues. V lost 4 bases and J lost 2; bases outside the gene matches: 7. The CDR3 DNA reads as TGTGCCAGCAGCTGGGGAAGCGGGAGCACCTACAATGAGCAGTTCTTC. It encodes CASSWGSGSTYNEQFF.

The V call is TRBV6-8, the J call TRBJ2-7; 10 nucleotides align to TRBD2. J gave up 0 bases and V 6 bases, and 8 bases lay outside the gene matches. The CDR3 consists of 16 residues. Germline lookup yields CDR1 MNHGY and CDR2 SAAAGT. The CDR3 DNA reads as TGTGCCAGCAGGATACCAGGGACTAGCGACTCCTACGAGCAGTACTTC. It specifies CASRIPGTSDSYEQYF.

The rearrangement uses TRBV12-3 or TRBV12-4 and TRBJ1-1; D unclear. This CDR3 comprises 13 residues. The V and J ends lost 3 bases and 4 bases respectively, with 9 bases between them. The CDR3 DNA reads as TGTGCCAGCAGTTTGAAGCAACCCACTGAAGCTTTCTTT. Amino acid sequence: CASSLKQPTEAFF.

This clonotype has only a few counts. The J gene is TRBJ2-7, the V gene TRBV7-9; tentative D call: TRBD1 (6 bases). Germline V gives CDR1 SEHNR, CDR2 FQNEAQ (reference sequence). V gave up 1 base and J gave up 0 bases, with 10 bases separating them. This CDR3 has 15 residues. The CDR3 coding sequence is TGTGCCAGCAGCTTAGAGGGGGTCCCCTCCTACGAGCAGTACTTC. It codes for CASSLEGVPSYEQYF.

This clonotype was recorded only once. The gene calls are TRBV7-9 and TRBJ2-5; the match to TRBD2 covers 7 bases. V shed 5 bases, J shed 2 bases, and the junction held 14 bases outside the gene matches. Germline V CDR1 and CDR2: SEHNR, FQNEAQ (reference sequence). This CDR3 contains 17 residues. CDR3 region: CASSLWGDYNNQETQYF. CDR3 nucleotide sequence: TGTGCCAGCAGCCTATGGGGGGACTACAACAATCAAGAGACCCAGTACTTC.

In this sample, this clonotype turned up a few times. The gene calls are TRBV4-2 and TRBJ2-5; 8 bases match TRBD2. This CDR3 has 15 amino acids. The junction had 9 bases not matched to a gene; V was cut back by 5 bases and J by 4 bases. CDR1 is LGHNA, CDR2 YNFKEQ, per germline. CDR3 loop: CASSASAGGIETQYF. CDR3 nucleotide sequence: TGTGCCAGCAGCGCGTCGGCGGGGGGAATAGAGACCCAGTACTTC.

The rearrangement uses TRBV15 and TRBJ2-5; 9 bases line up with TRBD1. V lost 4 bases to trimming and J lost 5 bases; unmatched junction nucleotides: 8. From germline, CDR1 is LNHNV and CDR2 YYDKDF (reference sequence). The CDR3 consists of 15 residues. The CDR3 is CATSNGPTGGETQYF. CDR3 nucleotide sequence: TGTGCCACCAGCAACGGTCCGACAGGGGGGGAGACCCAGTACTTC.

The rearrangement uses TRBV7-6 and TRBJ1-5; D is unclear. Per germline, CDR1 SGHVS and CDR2 FNYEAQ. Trimming took off 3 bases at V and 2 bases at J, with 11 bases between the two ends. The CDR3 length is 15 residues. The CDR3 nucleotides are TGTGCCAGCAGCTTTAGAAGAGCTCGCAATCAGCCCCAGCATTTT. It yields the protein CASSFRRARNQPQHF.

V gene TRBV20-1 combines with J gene TRBJ2-3; D may be TRBD2 (5 bases). The ends were cut back, 4 bases at V and 3 bases at J, with 14 bases in the middle. The CDR3 is 14 amino acids. Germline V gene sequence: CDR1 DFQATT, CDR2 SNEGSKA (reference sequence). For the CDR3, the DNA is TGCAGTGCTACTATTGGACTCCGTACAGATACGCAGTATTTT. This encodes CSATIGLRTDTQYF.

J is TRBJ1-6 and V is TRBV4-1; D is unclear. The CDR3 contains 14 residues. Germline V gene sequence: CDR1 MGHRA, CDR2 YSYEKL. Trimming cost V 4 bases and J 8 bases, with 12 bases left between them. This CDR3 reads CASSPRGEYSPLHF. The CDR3 DNA reads TGCGCCAGCAGCCCCCGGGGAGAGTATTCACCCCTCCACTTT.

In its sample, this clonotype was seen once. The J gene is TRBJ1-1, the V gene TRBV6-2 or TRBV6-3; D is perhaps TRBD1 (5 bases). V was pared by 5 bases and J by 7 bases, with 20 bases between. CDR3 length: 15 residues. Per germline, CDR1 MNHEY and CDR2 SVGEGT. CDR3 bases: TGTGCCAGCAGTCCCGGGACTTTGGGAGGCGTTGAAGCTTTCTTT. Its protein is CASSPGTLGGVEAFF.

The chain carries TRBV5-1 and TRBJ1-2; D call uncertain. Per the germline V gene, CDR1 is SGHRS and CDR2 is YFSETQ. The CDR3 runs 15 residues. The V end was cut by 4 bases, the J end by 1 base, with 14 bases between. Here the CDR3 reads CASSQTDPYNYGYTF. In DNA form, the CDR3 reads TGCGCCAGCAGCCAAACAGATCCTTATAACTATGGCTACACCTTC.

This clonotype was observed a few times. The chain uses TRBV7-2 and TRBJ2-7, with D perhaps matching TRBD1 or TRBD2 (5 bases each). Germline lookup yields CDR1 SGHTA and CDR2 FQGNSA. With 2 bases removed from V and 3 bases from J, the gap between germline ends came to 11 bases. The CDR3 spans 14 residues. The CDR3 bases are TGTGCCAGCAGCTTACTGGGGGTCCTCTACGAGCAGTACTTC. Translation: CASSLLGVLYEQYF.

This rearrangement joins TRBV7-9 to TRBJ2-1; 10 bases are a match to TRBD1. CDR1 is SEHNR and CDR2 is FQNEAQ in the germline V gene (reference sequence). CDR3 length: 16 amino acids. The trim removed 5 bases at V and 7 bases at J, leaving 11 bases unmatched. The CDR3 sequence: CASSPPFDRGPNEQFF. CDR3 DNA sequence: TGTGCCAGCAGCCCGCCCTTCGACAGGGGGCCGAATGAGCAGTTCTTC. The full variable domain, in which reference TRBV7-9 and TRBJ2-1 provide the parts outside the CDR3, is DTGVSQNPRHKITKRGQNVTFRCDPISEHNRLYWYRQTLGQGPEFLTYFQNEAQLEKSRLLSDRFSAERPKGSFSTLEIQRTEQGDSAMYLCASSPPFDRGPNEQFFGPGTRLTVL.

The chain is built from TRBV4-2 and TRBJ2-7; D is perhaps TRBD2 (6 bases). V was trimmed by 0 bases and J by 6 bases, leaving 12 bases between them. The CDR3 length is 14 residues. Germline CDR1 LGHNA, CDR2 YNFKEQ. The CDR3 sequence is CASSQEPIGGEQYF. The CDR3 region has the DNA TGTGCCAGCAGCCAAGAACCAATCGGGGGCGAGCAGTACTTC.

This sequence joins TRBV6-2 or TRBV6-3 and TRBJ2-1, with D possibly matching TRBD2 (6 bases). Trimming cost V 8 bases and J 7 bases, with 18 bases left between them. The CDR3 length is 14 residues. Germline V gives CDR1 MNHEY, CDR2 SVGEGT. The CDR3 protein is CASVNGGARNEQFF. The CDR3 DNA sequence: TGTGCCAGCGTCAACGGGGGAGCAAGAAATGAGCAGTTCTTC.

This chain uses TRBV7-2 with TRBJ1-1, with D perhaps matching TRBD1 (6 bases). Germline V gives CDR1 SGHTA, CDR2 FQGNSA. The CDR3 loop spans 16 amino acids. Trimming pared 5 bases from V and 4 bases from J, leaving 20 bases between. For the CDR3, the DNA is TGTGCCAGCAGCGCGCGGACAGCCCTTCTGGGCACTGAAGCTTTCTTT. Translation gives CASSARTALLGTEAFF.

This clonotype was found a few times. V is TRBV7-2 and J is TRBJ1-5, with D possibly matching TRBD1 (5 bases). The CDR3 contains 15 residues. V was shortened by 5 bases and J by 1 base, with 12 bases between the two germline ends. Germline CDR1 SGHTA, CDR2 FQGNSA. CDR3 nucleotides: TGTGCCAGCAGCATTCAAGGGGTGAGCAATCAGCCCCAGCATTTT. Translated, it gives CASSIQGVSNQPQHF.

The chain uses TRBV7-8 and TRBJ2-5; 8 nucleotides agree with TRBD1. CDR3 length: 15 amino acids. Per the germline V gene, CDR1 is SGHVS and CDR2 is FQNEAQ. V dropped 5 bases and J dropped 4; count of bases not matched to a gene: 9. The CDR3: CASSQPYRGRETQYF. The CDR3 nucleotides are TGTGCCAGCAGCCAGCCCTACAGGGGGAGAGAGACCCAGTACTTC. Together with reference TRBV7-8 and TRBJ2-5, the CDR3 gives the full variable domain: GAGVSQSPRYKVAKRGQDVALRCDPISGHVSLFWYQQALGQGPEFLTYFQNEAQLDKSGLPSDRFFAERPEGSVSTLKIQRTQQEDSAVYLCASSQPYRGRETQYFGPGTRLLVL.

This clonotype has a handful of counts. The chain employs TRBV6-1 and TRBJ1-6; TRBD1 might be the D (5 bases). Trimming left V 2 bases short and J 8 bases short, with 16 bases between. The CDR3 runs to 16 residues. Per germline, CDR1 MNHNS and CDR2 SASEGT. CDR3 amino acids: CASSEPSGIVDSPLHF. The CDR3 DNA reads as TGTGCCAGCAGTGAACCTTCAGGGATCGTCGATTCACCCCTCCACTTT.

The chain employs TRBV7-2 and TRBJ2-5; TRBD2 agrees at 8 bases. Germline V gene lookup returns CDR1 SGHTA and CDR2 FQGNSA. V was pared by 2 bases and J by 1 base, with 3 bases of the junction left unmatched. The CDR3 totals 15 residues. DNA of the CDR3: TGTGCCAGCAGCTTATGGACTAGCACCCAAGAGACCCAGTACTTC. This codes for CASSLWTSTQETQYF. The full variable domain, its missing parts supplied by reference TRBV7-2 and TRBJ2-5, is GAGVSQSPSNKVTEKGKDVELRCDPISGHTALYWYRQSLGQGLEFLIYFQGNSAPDKSGLPSDRFSAERTGGSVSTLTIQRTQQEDSAVYLCASSLWTSTQETQYFGPGTRLLVL.